The present T cell receptor (beta chain) was sequenced within a study of blood T cells in healthy people across ages. For the second PCR, which ran for about 6 to 11 cycles, a sample-barcoded 5' primer and a J-beta primer mix were used. Each CDR3 protein is one row after TCRdb ran MiXCR on the 5' RACE reads. This table holds some 920,000 distinct CDR3 sequences, 51% found once. The CDR3 sequence is 13 residues long. CDR1 and CDR2 from the germline V gene are DFQATT and SNEGSKA (reference sequence). Trimming pared 3 bases from V and 4 bases from J, leaving 12 bases between. This clonotype turned up a few times.

The sequenced sample was blood. The TCR originated in a woman aged 55-70 years in good health. The chain joins TRBV20-1 to TRBJ1-2; D call uncertain. CDR3 sequence: CSARDRNFYGYTF. The DNA for the CDR3 is TGCAGTGCTAGGGATAGGAACTTCTATGGCTACACCTTC.